The clone carrying this T cell receptor beta chain appeared once. Its antigen is not identified. Using immunoSEQ multiplex PCR, the repertoire was profiled, and TCRdb retains in-frame clones only, with some absent. The data contain 20,000 or so clones, approximately 74% of them singletons. The data were obtained in a study of vaccination effects on CD4 cells after COVID-19. Study context: Pre-vaccine samples were drawn 16 days and one week before the first dose. General study points: Few convalescent patients and no early post-infection timepoints were included in the study.

Sequencing followed a ViraFEST assay step that expanded antigen-specific CD4+ T cells with viral peptide pools. Subsequent to a culture period of about nine days, CD4+ T cells were isolated. Documented for the person is a PCR-confirmed SARS-CoV-2 infection occurring between March and December 2020. CDR3 size: 14 residues. Trimming shortened V by 2 bases and J by 3 bases, and 12 bases separated the two germline ends. Germline CDR1 reads SGDLS; CDR2 reads YYNGEE. The chain has TRBV9 and TRBJ2-7; D possibly matches TRBD1 or TRBD2 (5 bases each). The TCR originated in a human donor who had a prior SARS-CoV-2 infection. This sample comprised CD4+ T cells from PBMCs cultured with SARS-CoV-2 spike peptides, obtained before COVID-19 vaccination. Here the CDR3 DNA reads TGTGCCAGCAGCGTGGGACGGATTAACTACGAGCAGTACTTC. Translation: CASSVGRINYEQYF.